A selection of T cell receptor beta chains follows, all from one sample in a study of T cell changes during pregnancy in multiple sclerosis. The method was immunoSEQ multiplex PCR; TCRdb's version includes in-frame clones alone and lacks a portion of them. Among 35,000 to 45,000 clones, roughly 93% were seen once, and the ten largest hold about 8.5%. Source: CD8+ T cells from peripheral blood mononuclear cells, taken in the third trimester of pregnancy. All receptors derive from a female donor with multiple sclerosis, enrolled in a pregnancy study. Both conserved end residues are part of each CDR3. D genes are given only for firm matches. Size is stated for part of the rows, as once, few or many counts, or as a class when the clone is expanded.

J gene: TRBJ1-4; D gene: TRBD1; clone size: .; V gene: TRBV5-1; CDR3 DNA: TGCGCCAGCAGCTTAGGAACCGGGACAGGGGCAACTAATGAAAAACTGTTTTTT; CDR3 protein: CASSLGTGTGATNEKLFF
J gene: TRBJ2-7; D gene: .; clone size: .; V gene: TRBV7-6; CDR3 DNA: TGTGCCAGCAGCTTAGACGTCGGGTTGACGGGTTCCTACGAGCAGTACTTC; CDR3 protein: CASSLDVGLTGSYEQYF
J gene: TRBJ2-1; D gene: .; clone size: .; V gene: TRBV27; CDR3 DNA: TGTGCCAGCAGTTTACGGGGGTCCTACAATGAGCAGTTCTTC; CDR3 protein: CASSLRGSYNEQFF
J gene: TRBJ2-3; D gene: TRBD2; clone size: .; V gene: TRBV7-3; CDR3 DNA: TGTGCCAGCAGCTTAATAGTGGGGGGGGGTGTAAATACGCAGTATTTT; CDR3 protein: CASSLIVGGGVNTQYF
J gene: TRBJ2-5; D gene: TRBD1; clone size: .; V gene: TRBV9; CDR3 DNA: TGTGCCAGCAGCGGGGACAGTGCGCCTCAAGAGACCCAGTACTTC; CDR3 protein: CASSGDSAPQETQYF
J gene: TRBJ1-4; D gene: .; clone size: once; V gene: TRBV30; CDR3 DNA: TGTGCCTGGAGCCGGACAGATCACTACGGAAAACTGTTTTTT; CDR3 protein: CAWSRTDHYGKLFF
J gene: TRBJ1-1; D gene: .; clone size: .; V gene: TRBV19; CDR3 DNA: TGTGCCAGCAGGAGCGGGGGACCTGAAGCTTTCTTT; CDR3 protein: CASRSGGPEAFF
J gene: TRBJ2-3; D gene: .; clone size: .; V gene: TRBV5-1; CDR3 DNA: TGCGCCAGCAGCTTGGCCCGTCTAGTAGAATCAGATACGCAGTATTTT; CDR3 protein: CASSLARLVESDTQYF
J gene: TRBJ2-7; D gene: TRBD2; clone size: .; V gene: TRBV27; CDR3 DNA: TGTGCCAGCAGTTTAGGTCCTAGCGGGGGTTACGAGCAGTACTTC; CDR3 protein: CASSLGPSGGYEQYF
J gene: TRBJ2-5; D gene: .; clone size: .; V gene: TRBV4-1; CDR3 DNA: TGCGCCAGCAGCCAAGGGCAGGACAACCAAGAGACCCAGTACTTC; CDR3 protein: CASSQGQDNQETQYF
J gene: TRBJ2-3; D gene: TRBD1; clone size: .; V gene: TRBV7-8; CDR3 DNA: TGTGCCAGCAGCCCCCTAGGGGGCGAGGGCACAGATACGCAGTATTTT; CDR3 protein: CASSPLGGEGTDTQYF
J gene: TRBJ2-7; D gene: .; clone size: .; V gene: TRBV6-5; CDR3 DNA: TGTGCCAGCGGCTTTGGGGCCGAGCAGTACTTC; CDR3 protein: CASGFGAEQYF
J gene: TRBJ1-1; D gene: .; clone size: .; V gene: TRBV27; CDR3 DNA: TGTGCCAGCGTCGGGGGAGGGCACACTGAAGCTTTCTTT; CDR3 protein: CASVGGGHTEAFF
J gene: TRBJ1-1; D gene: TRBD1; clone size: .; V gene: TRBV13; CDR3 DNA: TGTGCCAGCAGCTCGCACCTGGGGGGACAGATGAACACTGAAGCTTTCTTT; CDR3 protein: CASSSHLGGQMNTEAFF
J gene: TRBJ1-1; D gene: .; clone size: few; V gene: TRBV7-9; CDR3 DNA: TGTGCCAGCAGCTTAGTTTCAGAACGCACTGAAGCTTTCTTT; CDR3 protein: CASSLVSERTEAFF
J gene: TRBJ2-1; D gene: TRBD1; clone size: .; V gene: TRBV29-1; CDR3 DNA: TGCAGCGTTGCCAACAGGGGGGTCGGGAATGAGCAGTTCTTC; CDR3 protein: CSVANRGVGNEQFF
J gene: TRBJ2-7; D gene: .; clone size: .; V gene: TRBV19; CDR3 DNA: TGTGCCAGTACTGGAGCAAACTACGAGCAGTACTTC; CDR3 protein: CASTGANYEQYF
J gene: TRBJ2-1; D gene: TRBD1; clone size: .; V gene: TRBV5-8; CDR3 DNA: TGTGCCAGCAGCTTGAATCTTATCGGACAGGGTACCTACAATGAGCAGTTCTTC; CDR3 protein: CASSLNLIGQGTYNEQFF
J gene: TRBJ2-7; D gene: .; clone size: once; V gene: TRBV29-1; CDR3 DNA: TGCAGCGTCAGCCCCGGGTCGCCCCACGAGCAGTACTTC; CDR3 protein: CSVSPGSPHEQYF
J gene: TRBJ1-1; D gene: .; clone size: .; V gene: TRBV5-4; CDR3 DNA: TGTGCCAGCGCGATGGGGAGCACTGAAGCTTTCTTT; CDR3 protein: CASAMGSTEAFF
J gene: TRBJ2-7; D gene: .; clone size: .; V gene: TRBV6-5; CDR3 DNA: TGTGCCAGCGAATCGGTCGGAGCGAGAGAGCAGTACTTC; CDR3 protein: CASESVGAREQYF
J gene: TRBJ2-1; D gene: TRBD2; clone size: .; V gene: TRBV27; CDR3 DNA: TGTGCCAGCAGTTTGGACCTTCCGGGACTAGCGGACTACAATGAGCAGTTCTTC; CDR3 protein: CASSLDLPGLADYNEQFF
J gene: TRBJ2-1; D gene: .; clone size: .; V gene: TRBV28; CDR3 DNA: TGTGCCAGCAGTTTGTCCAGGGAATACAATGAGCAGTTCTTC; CDR3 protein: CASSLSREYNEQFF
J gene: TRBJ1-5; D gene: .; clone size: .; V gene: TRBV5-6; CDR3 DNA: TGTGCCAGCAGCTTCTATACCGGGGCCCAGCATTTT; CDR3 protein: CASSFYTGAQHF
J gene: TRBJ1-4; D gene: TRBD1; clone size: .; V gene: TRBV18; CDR3 DNA: TGTGCCAGCTCACCACAACAGGGGACTAATGAAAAACTGTTTTTT; CDR3 protein: CASSPQQGTNEKLFF
J gene: TRBJ2-1; D gene: .; clone size: .; V gene: TRBV13; CDR3 DNA: TGTGCCAGCAGCTTAGGCGGGGTCTACAATGAGCAGTTCTTC; CDR3 protein: CASSLGGVYNEQFF
J gene: TRBJ2-5; D gene: .; clone size: few; V gene: TRBV7-8; CDR3 DNA: TGTGCCAGCAGTTTAGGGGAGGAGACCCAGTACTTC; CDR3 protein: CASSLGEETQYF
J gene: TRBJ2-4; D gene: .; clone size: .; V gene: TRBV11-2; CDR3 DNA: TGTGCCAGCAGCAAGGGGGTAGTTCAGTACTTC; CDR3 protein: CASSKGVVQYF
J gene: TRBJ2-5; D gene: .; clone size: few; V gene: TRBV2; CDR3 DNA: TGTGCCAGCAGTGAAGCCGTGAGTGGGGCGACCCAGTACTTC; CDR3 protein: CASSEAVSGATQYF
J gene: TRBJ2-1; D gene: TRBD1; clone size: .; V gene: TRBV5-1; CDR3 DNA: TGCGCCAGCAGCTTTGGGACAGTTTCCTACAATGAGCAGTTCTTC; CDR3 protein: CASSFGTVSYNEQFF
J gene: TRBJ1-5; D gene: TRBD1; clone size: .; V gene: TRBV19; CDR3 DNA: TGTGCCAGTAGTATAGCCCTCCGGGACAGGGAGGGGCCCCAGCATTTT; CDR3 protein: CASSIALRDREGPQHF
J gene: TRBJ1-1; D gene: .; clone size: .; V gene: TRBV13; CDR3 DNA: TGTGCCAGCAGCTTAGCGGGGTCAAAAACTGAAGCTTTCTTT; CDR3 protein: CASSLAGSKTEAFF
J gene: TRBJ2-1; D gene: TRBD1; clone size: few; V gene: TRBV10-2; CDR3 DNA: TGCGCCAGCAGTGGAGCAGGGGGCTCCTACAATGAGCAGTTCTTC; CDR3 protein: CASSGAGGSYNEQFF
J gene: TRBJ2-5; D gene: .; clone size: .; V gene: TRBV9; CDR3 DNA: TGTGCCAGCAGCGTAGAGAGTAGCTTGGAGACCCAGTACTTC; CDR3 protein: CASSVESSLETQYF
J gene: TRBJ2-7; D gene: TRBD1; clone size: .; V gene: TRBV5-1; CDR3 DNA: TGCGCCAGCAGCCGGAAGGGAGTGGACAGGGGCTTCTACGAGCAGTACTTC; CDR3 protein: CASSRKGVDRGFYEQYF
J gene: TRBJ2-7; D gene: .; clone size: .; V gene: TRBV4-1; CDR3 DNA: TGCGCCAGCAGCCTCATCCAAGGCGGTTCCCCCTACGAGCAGTACTTC; CDR3 protein: CASSLIQGGSPYEQYF
J gene: TRBJ1-1; D gene: .; clone size: .; V gene: TRBV4-1; CDR3 DNA: TGCGCCAGCAGCCAAGATATAGCCGGATATGAAGCTTTCTTT; CDR3 protein: CASSQDIAGYEAFF
J gene: TRBJ2-7; D gene: .; clone size: .; V gene: TRBV25-1; CDR3 DNA: TGTGCCAGCAGTGACGTGAGCTCCTACGAGCAGTACTTC; CDR3 protein: CASSDVSSYEQYF
J gene: TRBJ2-1; D gene: TRBD2; clone size: once; V gene: TRBV5-5; CDR3 DNA: TGTGCCAGCAGCTTGGGACTAGCAATCGATGAGCAGTTCTTC; CDR3 protein: CASSLGLAIDEQFF
J gene: TRBJ2-7; D gene: .; clone size: .; V gene: TRBV7-3; CDR3 DNA: TGTGCCAGCAGCTTAGGCGTCGGGGGGCTCGCCTACGAGCAGTACTTC; CDR3 protein: CASSLGVGGLAYEQYF
J gene: TRBJ1-2; D gene: TRBD1; clone size: .; V gene: TRBV19; CDR3 DNA: TGTGCCAGTAGTCCAGCAGGGGGCTATGGCTACACCTTC; CDR3 protein: CASSPAGGYGYTF
J gene: TRBJ1-2; D gene: .; clone size: .; V gene: TRBV21-1; CDR3 DNA: TGTGCCAGCAGCAAAGGAACCAGGGCGACTAACTATGGCTACACCTTC; CDR3 protein: CASSKGTRATNYGYTF
J gene: TRBJ1-1; D gene: .; clone size: .; V gene: TRBV6-6; CDR3 DNA: TGTGCCAGCAGTTACATACAGGAGAACACTGAAGCTTTCTTT; CDR3 protein: CASSYIQENTEAFF
J gene: TRBJ2-3; D gene: TRBD2; clone size: .; V gene: TRBV9; CDR3 DNA: TGTGCCAGCAGCGCCTCGGGGGGAGGCACAGATACGCAGTATTTT; CDR3 protein: CASSASGGGTDTQYF
J gene: TRBJ1-1; D gene: .; clone size: .; V gene: TRBV13; CDR3 DNA: TGTGCCAGCTCGGGAACTGAAGCTTTCTTT; CDR3 protein: CASSGTEAFF
J gene: TRBJ1-1; D gene: .; clone size: once; V gene: TRBV9; CDR3 DNA: TGTGCCAGCAGCGTAGTTGAAACGGGAAGCTGGGACACTGAAGCTTTCTTT; CDR3 protein: CASSVVETGSWDTEAFF
J gene: TRBJ1-1; D gene: TRBD1; clone size: .; V gene: TRBV25-1; CDR3 DNA: TGTGCCAGCAGGGGACAGTCAGCGACTGAAGCTTTCTTT; CDR3 protein: CASRGQSATEAFF
J gene: TRBJ1-1; D gene: TRBD1; clone size: .; V gene: TRBV19; CDR3 DNA: TGTGCCAGTAACCCGACAGGGAGCGGCACTGAAGCTTTCTTT; CDR3 protein: CASNPTGSGTEAFF
J gene: TRBJ1-1; D gene: .; clone size: .; V gene: TRBV2; CDR3 DNA: TGTGCCAGCAGGGGGGGAAGTGGCATGGTGAACACTGAAGCTTTCTTT; CDR3 protein: CASRGGSGMVNTEAFF
J gene: TRBJ2-5; D gene: TRBD2; clone size: .; V gene: TRBV19; CDR3 DNA: TGTGCCAGTAGTCTCGGACTAGGGGTCTCGGAGACCCAGTACTTC; CDR3 protein: CASSLGLGVSETQYF
J gene: TRBJ2-5; D gene: TRBD1; clone size: once; V gene: TRBV6-5; CDR3 DNA: TGTGCCAGCAGTTACGACAGGGAGGAGACCCAGTACTTC; CDR3 protein: CASSYDREETQYF
J gene: TRBJ2-2; D gene: TRBD1; clone size: few; V gene: TRBV6-4; CDR3 DNA: TGTGCCACCGGGACAGCGAACACCGGGGAGCTGTTTTTT; CDR3 protein: CATGTANTGELFF
J gene: TRBJ2-7; D gene: TRBD2; clone size: .; V gene: TRBV4-1; CDR3 DNA: TGCGCCAGCAGCCAAGAACCCTACAGCGGGGGGGAGCAGTACTTC; CDR3 protein: CASSQEPYSGGEQYF
J gene: TRBJ1-2; D gene: TRBD1; clone size: .; V gene: TRBV2; CDR3 DNA: TGTGCCAGCAGTGAAGGGACAGGGGGCGAGTACTATGGCTACACCTTC; CDR3 protein: CASSEGTGGEYYGYTF
J gene: TRBJ2-7; D gene: TRBD1; clone size: .; V gene: TRBV5-6; CDR3 DNA: TGTGCCAGCAGCTGGGGGACAGGGGGCGAGCAGTACTTC; CDR3 protein: CASSWGTGGEQYF
J gene: TRBJ1-4; D gene: .; clone size: .; V gene: TRBV19; CDR3 DNA: TGTGCCAGTATTGGGCAGGGTGAAAAACTGTTTTTT; CDR3 protein: CASIGQGEKLFF
J gene: TRBJ2-2; D gene: TRBD2; clone size: .; V gene: TRBV6-5; CDR3 DNA: TGTGCCAGCACCGGGACTAGCGGTTCCGGGGAGCTGTTTTTT; CDR3 protein: CASTGTSGSGELFF